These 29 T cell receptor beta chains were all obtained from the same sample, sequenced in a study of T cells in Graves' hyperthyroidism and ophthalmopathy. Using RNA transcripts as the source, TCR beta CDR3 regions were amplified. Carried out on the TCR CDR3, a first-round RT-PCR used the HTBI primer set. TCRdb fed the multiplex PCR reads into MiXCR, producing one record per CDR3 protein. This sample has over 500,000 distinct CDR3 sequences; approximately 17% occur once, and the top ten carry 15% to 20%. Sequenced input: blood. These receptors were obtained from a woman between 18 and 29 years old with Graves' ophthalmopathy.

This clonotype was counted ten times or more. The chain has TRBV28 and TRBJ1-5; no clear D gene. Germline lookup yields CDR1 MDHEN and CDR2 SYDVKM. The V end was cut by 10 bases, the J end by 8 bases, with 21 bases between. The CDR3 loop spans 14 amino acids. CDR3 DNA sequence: TGTGCCACCAGGACGCCGTCTGAGTTCAAGCCCCAGCATTTT. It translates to CATRTPSEFKPQHF.

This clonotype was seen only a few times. CDR3 DNA: TGTGCCAGCAGTACAAGGGACAGTAGGCAGCCCCAGCATTTT. Its translation: CASSTRDSRQPQHF. V and J are TRBV27 and TRBJ1-5; TRBD1 agrees at 7 bases. Trimming took 5 bases from V and 7 from J; bases not matched to a gene: 8. Per the germline V gene, CDR1 is MNHEY and CDR2 is SMNVEV (reference sequence). The CDR3 runs to 14 residues.

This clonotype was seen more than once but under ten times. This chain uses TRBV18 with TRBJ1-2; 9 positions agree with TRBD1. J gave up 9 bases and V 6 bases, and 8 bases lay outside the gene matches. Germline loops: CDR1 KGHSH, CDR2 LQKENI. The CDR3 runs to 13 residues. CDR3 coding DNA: TGTGCCAGCTCCCCTGACAGGGGGACGAGCTACACCTTC. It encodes CASSPDRGTSYTF.

In DNA, the CDR3 is TGTGCCTGGAGTGTCTCCGGGTCCTACGAGCAGTACTTC. It specifies CAWSVSGSYEQYF. The rearrangement uses TRBV30 and TRBJ2-7; D is ambiguous. Germline CDR1 and CDR2: GTSNPN and SVGIG (reference sequence). The length of the CDR3 is 13 residues. V gave up 0 bases and J gave up 1 base, with 7 bases separating them.

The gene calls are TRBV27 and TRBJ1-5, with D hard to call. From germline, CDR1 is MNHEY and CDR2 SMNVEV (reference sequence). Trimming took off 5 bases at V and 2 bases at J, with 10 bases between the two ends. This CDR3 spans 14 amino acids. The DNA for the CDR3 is TGTGCCAGCAGTCCGGGAGTTGGCAATCAGCCCCAGCATTTT. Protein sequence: CASSPGVGNQPQHF.

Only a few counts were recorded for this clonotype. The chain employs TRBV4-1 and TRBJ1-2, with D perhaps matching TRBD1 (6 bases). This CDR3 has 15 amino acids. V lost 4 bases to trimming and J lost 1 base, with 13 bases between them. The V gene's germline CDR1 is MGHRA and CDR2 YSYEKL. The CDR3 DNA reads TGCGCCAGCAGCCCAGACGGCAGGGGTAACTATGGCTACACCTTC. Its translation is CASSPDGRGNYGYTF.

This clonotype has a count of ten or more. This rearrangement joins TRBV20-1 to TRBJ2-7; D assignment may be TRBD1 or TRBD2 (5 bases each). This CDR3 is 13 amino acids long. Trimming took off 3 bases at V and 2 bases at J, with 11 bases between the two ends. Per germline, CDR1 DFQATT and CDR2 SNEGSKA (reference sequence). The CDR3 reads CSASEGRTYEQYF. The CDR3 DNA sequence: TGCAGTGCTAGTGAGGGACGGACCTACGAGCAGTACTTC.

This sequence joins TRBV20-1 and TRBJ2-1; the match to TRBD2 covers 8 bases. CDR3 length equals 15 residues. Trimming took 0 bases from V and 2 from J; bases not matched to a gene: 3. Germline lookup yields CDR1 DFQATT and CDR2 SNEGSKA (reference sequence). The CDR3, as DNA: TGCAGTGCTAGAGAATCGGGGGGGCCCTACAATGAGCAGTTCTTC. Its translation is CSARESGGPYNEQFF.

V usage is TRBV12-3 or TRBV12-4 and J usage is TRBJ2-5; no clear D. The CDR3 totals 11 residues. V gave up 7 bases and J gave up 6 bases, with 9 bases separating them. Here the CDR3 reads CASTYKKTQYF. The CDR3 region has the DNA TGTGCCAGCACCTATAAGAAGACCCAGTACTTC.

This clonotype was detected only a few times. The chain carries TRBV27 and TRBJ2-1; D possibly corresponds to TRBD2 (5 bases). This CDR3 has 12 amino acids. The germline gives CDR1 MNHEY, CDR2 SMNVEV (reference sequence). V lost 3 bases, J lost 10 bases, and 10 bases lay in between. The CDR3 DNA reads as TGTGCCAGCAGTTTCGGGGATTCCGAGCAGTTCTTC. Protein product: CASSFGDSEQFF.

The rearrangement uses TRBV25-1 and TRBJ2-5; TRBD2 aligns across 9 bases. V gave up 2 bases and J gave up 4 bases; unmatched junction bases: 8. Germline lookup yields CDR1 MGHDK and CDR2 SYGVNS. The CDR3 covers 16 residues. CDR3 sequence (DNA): TGTGCCAGCAGTGAAGGGGCGGGAGGGCCCCGAGAGACCCAGTACTTC. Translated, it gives CASSEGAGGPRETQYF.

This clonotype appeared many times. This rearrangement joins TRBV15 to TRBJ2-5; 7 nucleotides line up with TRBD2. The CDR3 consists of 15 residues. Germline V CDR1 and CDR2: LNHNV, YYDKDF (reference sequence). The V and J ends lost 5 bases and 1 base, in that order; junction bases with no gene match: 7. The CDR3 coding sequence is TGTGCCACCAGCCGAATACTAGCGCCCCAAGAGACCCAGTACTTC. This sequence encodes CATSRILAPQETQYF. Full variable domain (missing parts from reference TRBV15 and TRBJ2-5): DAMVIQNPRYQVTQFGKPVTLSCSQTLNHNVMYWYQQKSSQAPKLLFHYYDKDFNNEADTPDNFQSRRPNTSFCFLDIRSPGLGDTAMYLCATSRILAPQETQYFGPGTRLLVL.

This CDR3 is CAGTSGSSADTQYF. In DNA form, the CDR3 reads TGTGCCGGGACTAGCGGGAGCTCGGCAGATACGCAGTATTTT. This sequence joins TRBV30 and TRBJ2-3; 14 positions match TRBD2. Germline V gene sequence: CDR1 GTSNPN, CDR2 SVGIG (reference sequence). The CDR3 totals 14 residues. The V gene end was trimmed by 8 bases and the J gene end by 4 bases; junction bases not matched to a gene: 5.

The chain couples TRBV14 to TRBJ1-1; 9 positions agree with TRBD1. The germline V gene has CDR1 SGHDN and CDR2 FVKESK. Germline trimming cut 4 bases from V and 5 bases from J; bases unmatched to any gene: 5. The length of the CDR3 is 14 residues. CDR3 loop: CASSPTGGETEAFF. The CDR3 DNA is TGTGCCAGCAGCCCTACAGGGGGCGAGACTGAAGCTTTCTTT. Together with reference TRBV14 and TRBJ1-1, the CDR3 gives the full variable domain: EAGVTQFPSHSVIEKGQTVTLRCDPISGHDNLYWYRRVMGKEIKFLLHFVKESKQDESGMPNNRFLAERTGGTYSTLKVQPAELEDSGVYFCASSPTGGETEAFFGQGTRLTVV.

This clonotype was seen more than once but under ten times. CDR3 protein: CSARNGQAYQETQYF. The CDR3, as DNA: TGCAGTGCTAGAAACGGACAGGCCTACCAAGAGACCCAGTACTTC. The J gene is TRBJ2-5, the V gene TRBV20-1; the match to TRBD1 covers 7 bases. Germline CDR1 reads DFQATT; CDR2 reads SNEGSKA (reference sequence). The trim removed 2 bases at V and 0 bases at J, leaving 6 bases unmatched. The CDR3 has 15 amino acids.

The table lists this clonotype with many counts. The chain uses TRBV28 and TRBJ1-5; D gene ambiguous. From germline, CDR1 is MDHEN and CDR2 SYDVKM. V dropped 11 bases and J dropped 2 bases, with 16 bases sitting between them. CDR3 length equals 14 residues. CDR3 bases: TGTGCCGCGAGCCCCTGGGTGGGCAATCAGCCCCAGCATTTT. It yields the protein CAASPWVGNQPQHF.

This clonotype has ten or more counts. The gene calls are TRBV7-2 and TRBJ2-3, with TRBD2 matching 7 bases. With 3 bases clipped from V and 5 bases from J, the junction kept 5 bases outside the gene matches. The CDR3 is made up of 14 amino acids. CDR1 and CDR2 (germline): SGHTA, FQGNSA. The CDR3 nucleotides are TGTGCCAGCAGCTTGGGGGAGGGTAAAGATACGCAGTATTTT. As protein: CASSLGEGKDTQYF.

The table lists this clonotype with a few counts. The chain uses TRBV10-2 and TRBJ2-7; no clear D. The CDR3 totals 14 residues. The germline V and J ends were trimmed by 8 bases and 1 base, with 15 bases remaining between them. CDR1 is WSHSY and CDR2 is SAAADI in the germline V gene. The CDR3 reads CASLRSAPSYEQYF. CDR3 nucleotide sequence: TGCGCCAGCCTCCGATCGGCCCCATCCTACGAGCAGTACTTC.

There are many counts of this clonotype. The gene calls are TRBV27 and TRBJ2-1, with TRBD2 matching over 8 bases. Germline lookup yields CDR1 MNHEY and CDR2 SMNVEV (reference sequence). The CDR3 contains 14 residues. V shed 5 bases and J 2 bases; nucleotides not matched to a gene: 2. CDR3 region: CASSGSGTYNEQFF. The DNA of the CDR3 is TGTGCCAGCAGTGGTAGCGGGACCTACAATGAGCAGTTCTTC.

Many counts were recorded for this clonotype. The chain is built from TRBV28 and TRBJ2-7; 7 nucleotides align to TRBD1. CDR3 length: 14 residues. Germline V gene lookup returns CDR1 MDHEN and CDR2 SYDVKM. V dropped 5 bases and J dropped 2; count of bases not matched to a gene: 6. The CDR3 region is CASSTQGSTYEQYF. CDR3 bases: TGTGCCAGCAGTACACAGGGGTCAACCTACGAGCAGTACTTC.

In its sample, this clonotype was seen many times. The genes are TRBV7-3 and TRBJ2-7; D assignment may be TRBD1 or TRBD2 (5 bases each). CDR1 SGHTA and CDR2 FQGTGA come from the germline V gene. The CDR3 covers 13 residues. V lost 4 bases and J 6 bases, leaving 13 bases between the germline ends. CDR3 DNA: TGTGCCAGCAGCTGGGACCGAGGAGGCGAGCAGTACTTC. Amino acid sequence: CASSWDRGGEQYF.

The CDR3 bases are TGCGCCAGCAGCTTGGAGGGACAGGGGGCGTCAGATACGCAGTATTTT. Its protein product is CASSLEGQGASDTQYF. The genes are TRBV5-1 and TRBJ2-3; 12 bases are shared with TRBD1. There are 16 residues in the CDR3. Germline V CDR1 and CDR2: SGHRS, YFSETQ. V shed 0 bases and J 4 bases; nucleotides not matched to a gene: 3.

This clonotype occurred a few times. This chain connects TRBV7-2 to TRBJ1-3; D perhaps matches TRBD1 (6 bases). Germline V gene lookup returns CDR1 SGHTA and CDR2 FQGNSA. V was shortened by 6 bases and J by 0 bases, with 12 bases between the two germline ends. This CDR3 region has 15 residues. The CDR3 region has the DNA TGTGCCAGCAGTCTCGACAGGAACTCTGGAAACACCATATATTTT. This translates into CASSLDRNSGNTIYF.

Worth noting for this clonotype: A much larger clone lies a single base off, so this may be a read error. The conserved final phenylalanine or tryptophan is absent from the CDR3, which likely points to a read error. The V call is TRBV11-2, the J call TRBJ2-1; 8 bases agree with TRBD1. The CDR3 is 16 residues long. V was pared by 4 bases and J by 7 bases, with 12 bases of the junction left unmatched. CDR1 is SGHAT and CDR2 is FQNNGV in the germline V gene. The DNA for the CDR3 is TGTGCCAGCAGCTCAGATGCCAGGACAGGGAGTAATGAGCAGTTCCTC. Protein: CASSSDARTGSNEQFL.

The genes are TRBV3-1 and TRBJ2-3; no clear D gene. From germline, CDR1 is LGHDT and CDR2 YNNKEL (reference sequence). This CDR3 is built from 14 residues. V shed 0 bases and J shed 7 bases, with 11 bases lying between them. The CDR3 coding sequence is TGTGCCAGCAGCCAAGAACTCGGATCCTATACGCAGTATTTT. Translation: CASSQELGSYTQYF.

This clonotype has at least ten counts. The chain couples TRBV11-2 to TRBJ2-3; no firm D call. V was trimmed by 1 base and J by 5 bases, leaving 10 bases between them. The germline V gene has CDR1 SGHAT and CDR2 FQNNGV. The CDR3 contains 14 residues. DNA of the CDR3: TGTGCCAGCAGCTTAGTCAGGATTCGAGATACGCAGTATTTT. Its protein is CASSLVRIRDTQYF. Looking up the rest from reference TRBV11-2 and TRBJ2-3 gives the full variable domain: EAGVAQSPRYKIIEKRQSVAFWCNPISGHATLYWYQQILGQGPKLLIQFQNNGVVDDSQLPKDRFSAERLKGVDSTLKIQPAKLEDSAVYLCASSLVRIRDTQYFGPGTRLTVL.

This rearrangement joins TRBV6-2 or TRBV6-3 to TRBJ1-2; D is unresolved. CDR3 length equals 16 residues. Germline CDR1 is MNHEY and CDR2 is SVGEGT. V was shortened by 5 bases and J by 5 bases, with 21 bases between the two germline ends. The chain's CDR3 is CASSQTPRTDPYGYTF. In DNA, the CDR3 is TGTGCCAGCAGTCAGACGCCACGAACCGACCCTTATGGCTACACCTTC.

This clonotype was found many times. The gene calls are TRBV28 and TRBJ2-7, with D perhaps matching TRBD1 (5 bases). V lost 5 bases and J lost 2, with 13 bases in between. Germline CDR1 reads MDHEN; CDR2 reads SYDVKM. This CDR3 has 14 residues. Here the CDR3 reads CASSLRGLTYEQYF. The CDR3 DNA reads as TGTGCCAGCAGTCTAAGGGGTTTGACCTACGAGCAGTACTTC.

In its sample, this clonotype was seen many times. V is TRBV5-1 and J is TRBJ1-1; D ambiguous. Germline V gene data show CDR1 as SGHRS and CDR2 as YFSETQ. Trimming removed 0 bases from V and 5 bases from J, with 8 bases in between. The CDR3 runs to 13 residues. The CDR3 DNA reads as TGCGCCAGCAGCTTGGCCGGATGGACTGAAGCTTTCTTT. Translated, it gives CASSLAGWTEAFF. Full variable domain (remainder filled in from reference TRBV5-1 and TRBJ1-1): KAGVTQTPRYLIKTRGQQVTLSCSPISGHRSVSWYQQTPGQGLQFLFEYFSETQRNKGNFPGRFSGRQFSNSRSEMNVSTLELGDSALYLCASSLAGWTEAFFGQGTRLTVV.